The clone carrying this TCR beta chain was detected many times. Its specificity is not known. The data are from a study of identical twins. Findings and caveats of the study: For zero-insertion analyses, partial confounding could come from invariant MAIT and iNKT cells. Conclusions leaned on cross-sectional statistical analysis and did not track the same donors over time.

A universal primer site arose from template switching, and cDNA bore unique molecular identifiers. TCRdb processed the 5' RACE reads anew with MiXCR; each CDR3 protein has one entry. The sample includes approximately 600,000 distinct CDR3 sequences, roughly 6.6% seen only once; the top ten take approximately 1.5%. There are 14 residues in the CDR3. The V and J ends lost 3 bases and 3 bases respectively, with 11 bases between them. The germline V gene has CDR1 MNHEY and CDR2 SMNVEV (reference sequence). This sample also belongs to another study, concerning yellow fever vaccine responses in identical twins.

The chain links TRBV27 to TRBJ1-1; no clear D. What was sequenced was PBMCs. This TCR was sampled from a young woman in good health. The CDR3 sequence: CASSLGGPDTEAFF. DNA of the CDR3: TGTGCCAGCAGTTTGGGAGGGCCGGACACTGAAGCTTTCTTT.